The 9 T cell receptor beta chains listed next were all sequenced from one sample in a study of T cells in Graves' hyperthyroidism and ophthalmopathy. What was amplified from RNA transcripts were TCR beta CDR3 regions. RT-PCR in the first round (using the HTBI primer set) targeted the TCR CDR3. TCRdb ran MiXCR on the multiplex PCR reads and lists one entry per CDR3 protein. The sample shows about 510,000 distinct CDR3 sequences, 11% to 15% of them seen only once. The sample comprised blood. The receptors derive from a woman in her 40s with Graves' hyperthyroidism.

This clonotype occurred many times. CDR3 nucleotide sequence: TGCGCCAGCAGCTTGGAATGGGGGTTTTACAATGAGCAGTTCTTC. The encoded protein is CASSLEWGFYNEQFF. The V gene is TRBV5-1, the J gene TRBJ2-1; D may correspond to TRBD1 or TRBD2 (5 bases each). CDR1 is SGHRS, CDR2 YFSETQ, per germline. The CDR3 totals 15 residues. V was trimmed by 0 bases and J by 4 bases, leaving 11 bases between them.

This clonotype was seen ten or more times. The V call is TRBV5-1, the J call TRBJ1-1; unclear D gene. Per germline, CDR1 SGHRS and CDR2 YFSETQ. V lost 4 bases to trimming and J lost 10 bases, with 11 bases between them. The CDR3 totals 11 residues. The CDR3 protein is CASSPPPGAFF. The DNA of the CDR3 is TGCGCCAGCAGCCCCCCCCCGGGAGCTTTCTTT.

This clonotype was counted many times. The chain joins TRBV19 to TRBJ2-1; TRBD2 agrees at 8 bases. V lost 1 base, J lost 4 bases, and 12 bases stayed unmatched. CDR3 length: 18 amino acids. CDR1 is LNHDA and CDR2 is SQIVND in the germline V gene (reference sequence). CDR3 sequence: CASSIGRGPGLGYNEQFF. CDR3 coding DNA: TGTGCCAGTAGTATAGGCCGCGGACCGGGACTAGGGTACAATGAGCAGTTCTTC.

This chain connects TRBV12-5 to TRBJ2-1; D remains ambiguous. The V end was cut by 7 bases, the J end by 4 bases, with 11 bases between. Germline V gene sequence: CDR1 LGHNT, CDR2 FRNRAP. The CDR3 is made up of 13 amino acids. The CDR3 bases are TGTGCTAGTGTTGACTCTGGTTACAATGAGCAGTTCTTC. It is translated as CASVDSGYNEQFF.

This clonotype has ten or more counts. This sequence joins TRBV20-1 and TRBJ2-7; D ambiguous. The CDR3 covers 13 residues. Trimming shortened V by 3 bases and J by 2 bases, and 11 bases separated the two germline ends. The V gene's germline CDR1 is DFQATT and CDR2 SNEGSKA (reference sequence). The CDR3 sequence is CSASGLTPYEQYF. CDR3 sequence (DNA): TGCAGTGCTAGCGGCCTTACCCCCTACGAGCAGTACTTC.

This CDR3 is CASSPPMRTDQETQYF. In DNA form, the CDR3 reads TGTGCCAGCAGCCCCCCGATGAGGACAGATCAAGAGACCCAGTACTTC. The chain links TRBV11-3 to TRBJ2-5, with D perhaps TRBD1 (6 bases). V was pared by 5 bases and J by 2 bases, with 18 bases between. The germline V gene has CDR1 SGHNT and CDR2 YENEEA. The CDR3 totals 16 residues.

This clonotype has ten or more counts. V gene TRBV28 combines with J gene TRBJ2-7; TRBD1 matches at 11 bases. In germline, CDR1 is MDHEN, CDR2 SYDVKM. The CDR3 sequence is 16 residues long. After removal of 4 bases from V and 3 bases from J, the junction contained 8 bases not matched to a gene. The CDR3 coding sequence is TGTGCCAGCAGTTCCTACCCGGGACAGGGGGGCTACGAGCAGTACTTC. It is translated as CASSSYPGQGGYEQYF.

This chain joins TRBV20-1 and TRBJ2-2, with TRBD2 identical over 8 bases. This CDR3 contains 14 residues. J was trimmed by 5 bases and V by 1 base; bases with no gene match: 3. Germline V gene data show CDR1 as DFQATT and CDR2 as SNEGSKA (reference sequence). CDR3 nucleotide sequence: TGCAGTGCTAGAGTGCGGGAGGTTACCGGGGAGCTGTTTTTT. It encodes CSARVREVTGELFF.

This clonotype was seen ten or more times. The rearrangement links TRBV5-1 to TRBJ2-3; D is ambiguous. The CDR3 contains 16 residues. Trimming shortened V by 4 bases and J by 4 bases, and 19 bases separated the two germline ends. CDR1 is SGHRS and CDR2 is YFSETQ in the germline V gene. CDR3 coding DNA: TGCGCCAGCAGCATACCAACTTTAACCGGTGCAGATACGCAGTATTTT. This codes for CASSIPTLTGADTQYF.